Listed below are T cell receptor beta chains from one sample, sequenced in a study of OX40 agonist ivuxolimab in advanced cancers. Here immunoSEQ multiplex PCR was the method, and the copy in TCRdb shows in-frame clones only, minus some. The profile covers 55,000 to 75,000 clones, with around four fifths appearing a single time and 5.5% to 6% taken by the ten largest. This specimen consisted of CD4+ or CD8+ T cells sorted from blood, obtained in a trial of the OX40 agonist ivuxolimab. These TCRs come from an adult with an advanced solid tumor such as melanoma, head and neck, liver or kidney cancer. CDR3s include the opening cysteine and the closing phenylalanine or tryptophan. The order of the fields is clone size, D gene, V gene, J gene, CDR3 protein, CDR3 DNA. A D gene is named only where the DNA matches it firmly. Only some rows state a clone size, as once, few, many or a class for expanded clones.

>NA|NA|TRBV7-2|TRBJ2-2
CASSPYRDPIGGELFF
TGTGCCAGCAGCCCCTACCGGGACCCAATCGGCGGGGAGCTGTTTTTT
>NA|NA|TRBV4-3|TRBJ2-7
CASSQDRVGSYEQYF
TGCGCCAGCAGCCAAGATCGGGTCGGATCCTACGAGCAGTACTTC
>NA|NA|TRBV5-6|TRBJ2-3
CASSSTGTDTQYF
TGTGCCAGCAGCTCGACAGGCACAGATACGCAGTATTTT
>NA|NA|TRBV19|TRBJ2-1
CASSYFDRNEQFF
TGTGCCAGTAGTTACTTCGATAGGAATGAGCAGTTCTTC
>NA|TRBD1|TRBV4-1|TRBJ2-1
CASSQGQGPGNEQFF
TGCGCCAGCAGCCAAGGACAGGGGCCAGGGAATGAGCAGTTCTTC
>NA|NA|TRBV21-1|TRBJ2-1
CASSTGQGAIHEQFF
TGTGCCAGCAGCACCGGACAGGGGGCGATCCATGAGCAGTTCTTC
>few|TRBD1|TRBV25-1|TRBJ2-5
CASSELGTGEETQYF
TGTGCCAGCAGTGAATTGGGGACAGGGGAAGAGACCCAGTACTTC
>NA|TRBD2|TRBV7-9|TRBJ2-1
CASSGSLAGATNEQFF
TGTGCCAGCAGCGGATCTTTAGCGGGGGCAACCAATGAGCAGTTCTTC
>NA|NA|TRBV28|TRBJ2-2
CASTLNTGAGGELFF
TGTGCCAGCACCCTAAACACGGGGGCGGGCGGGGAGCTGTTTTTT
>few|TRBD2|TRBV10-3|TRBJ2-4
CAISERDYKNIQYF
TGTGCCATCAGTGAGCGGGACTACAAAAACATTCAGTACTTC
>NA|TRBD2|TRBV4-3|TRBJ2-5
CASTPDAGLAGGTQYF
TGCGCCAGCACCCCCGACGCGGGACTAGCGGGAGGGACCCAGTACTTC
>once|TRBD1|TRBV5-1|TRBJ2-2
CASKSTGQPTGELFF
TGCGCCAGCAAGTCTACGGGACAGCCGACCGGGGAGCTGTTTTTT
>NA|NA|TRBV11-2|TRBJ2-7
CASSSPSRGYEQYF
TGTGCCAGCAGCTCCCCATCCAGGGGCTACGAGCAGTACTTC
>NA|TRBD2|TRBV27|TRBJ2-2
CASSPGLAQLSGELFF
TGTGCCAGCAGTCCCGGACTAGCGCAACTGAGCGGGGAGCTGTTTTTT
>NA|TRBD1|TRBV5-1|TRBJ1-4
CASSLVGTGGEKLFF
TGCGCCAGCAGCTTGGTCGGGACAGGGGGTGAAAAACTGTTTTTT
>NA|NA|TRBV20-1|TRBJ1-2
CSAKEYGYTF
TGCAGTGCTAAGGAGTACGGCTACACCTTC
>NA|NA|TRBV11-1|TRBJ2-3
CASSLGAGSTDTQYF
TGTGCCAGCAGCTTGGGAGCGGGTAGCACAGATACGCAGTATTTT
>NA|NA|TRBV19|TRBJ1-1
CASSIPGTFPSEAFF
TGTGCCAGTAGTATCCCCGGGACGTTCCCTTCTGAAGCTTTCTTT
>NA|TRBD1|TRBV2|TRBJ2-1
CASREPGDRGKNEQFF
TGTGCCAGCAGAGAGCCCGGGGACAGGGGAAAGAATGAGCAGTTCTTC
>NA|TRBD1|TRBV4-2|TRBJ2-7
CASSQVTDRGFHEQYF
TGTGCCAGCAGCCAAGTAACGGACAGGGGCTTCCACGAGCAGTACTTC
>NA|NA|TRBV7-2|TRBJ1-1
CASSLTGKNTEAFF
TGTGCCAGCAGCTTAACCGGGAAGAACACTGAAGCTTTCTTT
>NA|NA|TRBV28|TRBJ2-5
CASNGADRETQYF
TGTGCCAGCAACGGGGCAGACAGGGAGACCCAGTACTTC
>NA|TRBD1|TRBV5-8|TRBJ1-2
CASSRTGPYGYTF
TGTGCCAGCAGCAGGACAGGTCCCTATGGCTACACCTTC
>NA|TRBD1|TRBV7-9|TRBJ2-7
CASSLGQGDSYEQYF
TGTGCCAGCAGCTTAGGACAGGGGGACTCCTACGAGCAGTACTTC
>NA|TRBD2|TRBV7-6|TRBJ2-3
CASSDQLAGVGTDTQYF
TGTGCCAGCAGCGACCAGCTAGCGGGGGTTGGAACAGATACGCAGTATTTT
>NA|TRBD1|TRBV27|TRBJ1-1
CASSLSGTGLNTEAFF
TGTGCCAGCAGTTTGTCCGGGACAGGACTAAACACTGAAGCTTTCTTT
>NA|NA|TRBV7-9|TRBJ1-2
CASSLSSLWDGYTF
TGTGCCAGCAGCTTATCTTCATTGTGGGATGGCTACACCTTC
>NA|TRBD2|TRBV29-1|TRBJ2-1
CSGGLAGNEQFF
TGCAGCGGGGGACTAGCGGGCAATGAGCAGTTCTTC
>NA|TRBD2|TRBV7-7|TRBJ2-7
CASSLTSGSYEQYF
TGTGCCAGCAGCTTAACTAGCGGCTCCTACGAGCAGTACTTC
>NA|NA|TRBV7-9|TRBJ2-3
CASTPFEGPLYDTQYF
TGTGCCAGCACCCCTTTTGAGGGCCCGCTATATGATACGCAGTATTTT
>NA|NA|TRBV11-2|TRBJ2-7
CASSLDRGGWQYF
TGTGCCAGCAGCTTAGACAGGGGCGGTTGGCAGTACTTC
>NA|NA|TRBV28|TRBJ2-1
CASKQNYGTLSSYNEQFF
TGTGCCAGCAAGCAAAATTACGGGACACTAAGTTCCTACAATGAGCAGTTCTTC
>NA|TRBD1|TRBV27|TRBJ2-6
CASSKRQGSSSGANVLTF
TGTGCCAGCAGTAAACGACAGGGGTCCAGCTCTGGGGCCAACGTCCTGACTTTC
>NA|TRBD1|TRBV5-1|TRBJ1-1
CASSLGTGHTEAFF
TGCGCCAGCAGCTTGGGGACAGGCCACACTGAAGCTTTCTTT
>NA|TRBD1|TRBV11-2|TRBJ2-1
CASSPGQGANNEQFF
TGTGCCAGCAGTCCCGGACAGGGGGCTAACAATGAGCAGTTCTTC
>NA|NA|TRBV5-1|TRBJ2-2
CASSLVHPPNTGELFF
TGCGCCAGCAGCTTGGTCCACCCCCCGAACACCGGGGAGCTGTTTTTT
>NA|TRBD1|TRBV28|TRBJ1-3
CASSLGTDFSGNTIYF
TGTGCCAGCAGTCTCGGGACAGACTTCTCTGGAAACACCATATATTTT
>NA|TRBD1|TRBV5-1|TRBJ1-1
CASSLQGGNTEAFF
TGCGCCAGCAGCTTGCAGGGGGGGAACACTGAAGCTTTCTTT
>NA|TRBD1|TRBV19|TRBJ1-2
CAIGQGAGDGYTF
TGTGCCATCGGCCAGGGGGCTGGGGATGGCTACACCTTC